The 29 T cell receptor beta chains below were found in one sample sequenced in a study of CD8+ T cells in alopecia areata. Sample treatment: oral pan-JAK inhibitor, 5-10 mg twice daily. Reverse transcription of extracted RNA yielded cDNA, which provided the sequencing template. TCRdb's table, derived via immunoSEQ multiplex PCR, lists solely in-frame clones and lacks some. The table shows 170,000 or so clones, with about three fifths occurring only once. The sequenced sample was CD8+ T cells sorted from blood, obtained at week 24, from a patient treated with tofacitinib. Receptor source: a human donor with alopecia areata.

The rearrangement joins TRBV18 to TRBJ2-3; D might be TRBD2 (7 bases). In germline, CDR1 is KGHSH, CDR2 LQKENI. The V gene lost 3 bases and the J gene lost 3 bases, with 16 bases spanning the gap. The CDR3 is 16 amino acids. Here the CDR3 reads CASSPTGGESTDTQYF. The DNA of the CDR3 is TGTGCCAGCTCACCCACGGGGGGCGAGTCTACAGATACGCAGTATTTT.

This clone appeared a few times. The chain employs TRBV30 and TRBJ2-2; no firm D call. Deletions cut 3 bases from V and 5 bases from J, with 4 bases between. The CDR3 extends over 11 amino acids. The V gene's germline CDR1 is GTSNPN and CDR2 SVGIG (reference sequence). The CDR3 spells CAWRGTGELFF. The CDR3 region has the DNA TGTGCCTGGAGGGGGACCGGGGAGCTGTTTTTT. Using reference TRBV30 and TRBJ2-2 for the parts outside the CDR3, the full variable domain is SQTIHQWPATLVQPVGSPLSLECTVEGTSNPNLYWYRQAAGRGLQLLFYSVGIGQISSEVPQNLSASRPQDRQFILSSKKLLLSDSGFYLCAWRGTGELFFGEGSRLTVL.

J is TRBJ2-3 and V is TRBV6-1, with D perhaps matching TRBD1 or TRBD2 (6 bases each). Germline lookup yields CDR1 MNHNS and CDR2 SASEGT. The CDR3 is made up of 15 amino acids. Trimming removed 4 bases from V and 2 bases from J, with 13 bases in between. The CDR3 reads CASSAARGATDTQYF. The DNA for the CDR3 is TGTGCCAGCAGTGCGGCAAGGGGGGCCACAGATACGCAGTATTTT.

The chain carries TRBV10-1 and TRBJ2-3; D is unresolved. Germline V lookup: CDR1 WNHNN, CDR2 SYGVQD (reference sequence). The CDR3 consists of 12 residues. Trimming pared 6 bases from V and 6 bases from J, leaving 10 bases between. CDR3 nucleotides: TGCGCCAGCAGCCAGAGTGTGGATACGCAGTATTTT. It translates to CASSQSVDTQYF.

This chain connects TRBV27 to TRBJ1-6; no clear D. Germline V gene sequence: CDR1 MNHEY, CDR2 SMNVEV (reference sequence). The CDR3 is made up of 15 amino acids. V lost 0 bases and J lost 5, with 8 bases in between. The DNA of the CDR3 is TGTGCCAGCAGTTTATCGGCGGCTGATAATTCACCCCTCCACTTT. Amino acids: CASSLSAADNSPLHF.

J is TRBJ2-3 and V is TRBV5-1; D not resolved. Trimming took 4 bases from V and 2 from J, leaving 14 bases between them. The CDR3 extends over 15 amino acids. The germline V gene has CDR1 SGHRS and CDR2 YFSETQ. Written as DNA, the CDR3 is TGCGCCAGCAGCGAAGTCGTGGGCACCACAGATACGCAGTATTTT. Protein sequence: CASSEVVGTTDTQYF.

This sequence joins TRBV11-2 and TRBJ1-2, with TRBD1 as a possible D gene (5 bases). V lost 2 bases and J lost 0, with 16 bases in between. Germline V gives CDR1 SGHAT, CDR2 FQNNGV. This CDR3 is built from 17 residues. The CDR3 loop reads CASSLRGRNLANYGYTF. The DNA of the CDR3 is TGTGCCAGCAGCTTAAGGGGACGGAATTTAGCTAACTATGGCTACACCTTC. Looking up the rest from reference TRBV11-2 and TRBJ1-2 gives the full variable domain: EAGVAQSPRYKIIEKRQSVAFWCNPISGHATLYWYQQILGQGPKLLIQFQNNGVVDDSQLPKDRFSAERLKGVDSTLKIQPAKLEDSAVYLCASSLRGRNLANYGYTFGSGTRLTVV.

In nucleotides, the CDR3 is TGTGCCAGCAGCGTAGCTGAGGCGTACCAAGAGACCCAGTACTTC. Translated: CASSVAEAYQETQYF. The chain has TRBV9 and TRBJ2-5; D not certain. This CDR3 spans 15 amino acids. The V end lost 0 bases, the J end lost 0 bases, and 9 bases lay between the germline ends. The germline CDR1 and CDR2 sequences are SGDLS and YYNGEE. The full variable domain, in which reference TRBV9 and TRBJ2-5 provide the parts outside the CDR3, is DSGVTQTPKHLITATGQRVTLRCSPRSGDLSVYWYQQSLDQGLQFLIQYYNGEERAKGNILERFSAQQFPDLHSELNLSSLELGDSALYFCASSVAEAYQETQYFGPGTRLLVL.

V and J are TRBV14 and TRBJ2-5, with 11 bases aligning to TRBD1. The CDR3 loop spans 15 amino acids. The germline V gene encodes CDR1 SGHDN and CDR2 FVKESK. The trim removed 4 bases at V and 4 bases at J, leaving 5 bases unmatched. The CDR3 DNA sequence: TGTGCCAGCAGCCTGGGACAGGGGGGATTAGAGACCCAGTACTTC. Its protein is CASSLGQGGLETQYF.

The chain recombines TRBV29-1 with TRBJ2-6; no clear D. Germline CDR1 and CDR2: SQVTM and ANQGSEA. Trimming left V 3 bases short and J 0 bases short, with 9 bases between. The CDR3 is 15 amino acids. For the CDR3, the DNA is TGCAGCGTTGAGGAACAGCACTCTGGGGCCAACGTCCTGACTTTC. This gives the protein CSVEEQHSGANVLTF.

J is TRBJ1-1 and V is TRBV7-6; 8 bases agree with TRBD1. Germline loops: CDR1 SGHVS, CDR2 FNYEAQ. This CDR3 comprises 15 residues. Trimming removed 2 bases from V and 6 bases from J; junction bases left unmatched: 8. CDR3 protein: CASSLTWTGYAEAFF. For the CDR3, the DNA is TGTGCCAGCAGCTTAACCTGGACAGGGTACGCTGAAGCTTTCTTT. Complete variable domain (other parts from reference TRBV7-6 and TRBJ1-1): GAGVSQSPRYKVTKRGQDVALRCDPISGHVSLYWYRQALGQGPEFLTYFNYEAQQDKSGLPNDRFSAERPEGSISTLTIQRTEQRDSAMYRCASSLTWTGYAEAFFGQGTRLTVV.

The V call is TRBV5-1, the J call TRBJ2-3; D is perhaps TRBD2 (5 bases). The V end lost 4 bases, the J end lost 0 bases, and 9 bases lay between the germline ends. Germline V gene sequence: CDR1 SGHRS, CDR2 YFSETQ. The CDR3 extends over 14 amino acids. This CDR3 is CASSEGLSTDTQYF. The CDR3 nucleotides are TGCGCCAGCAGCGAAGGACTTAGCACAGATACGCAGTATTTT.

V is TRBV13 and J is TRBJ1-1; 7 bases map to TRBD1. Germline CDR1 is PRHDT and CDR2 is FYEKMQ (reference sequence). Trimming removed 5 bases from V and 5 bases from J; junction bases left unmatched: 5. CDR3 length: 13 amino acids. Here the CDR3 DNA reads TGTGCCAGCAGCCCAAACAGGGGTACTGAAGCTTTCTTT. Translation gives CASSPNRGTEAFF. Variable domain in full (rest from reference TRBV13 and TRBJ1-1): AAGVIQSPRHLIKEKRETATLKCYPIPRHDTVYWYQQGPGQDPQFLISFYEKMQSDKGSIPDRFSAQQFSDYHSELNMSSLELGDSALYFCASSPNRGTEAFFGQGTRLTVV.

This rearrangement joins TRBV4-1 to TRBJ2-1, with 9 bases aligning to TRBD2. Per the germline V gene, CDR1 is MGHRA and CDR2 is YSYEKL. After removal of 0 bases from V and 2 bases from J, the junction contained 5 bases not matched to a gene. CDR3 size: 17 residues. The CDR3 DNA reads as TGCGCCAGCAGCCAAGAGGCTGGCGGGGGGGCCTACAATGAGCAGTTCTTC. Protein: CASSQEAGGGAYNEQFF.

The chain couples TRBV2 to TRBJ1-2; D is possibly TRBD1 (5 bases). CDR1 and CDR2 from the germline V gene are SNHLY and FYNNEI. This CDR3 has 14 amino acids. V lost 6 bases to trimming and J lost 4 bases, with 15 bases between them. As DNA, the CDR3 is TGTGCCAGCAGCGGAGCCAGGGTTTCCTATGGCTACACCTTC. Amino acid sequence: CASSGARVSYGYTF.

V usage is TRBV29-1 and J usage is TRBJ1-4; D perhaps matches TRBD1 (5 bases). CDR3 size: 12 residues. Trimming took 4 bases from V and 4 from J, leaving 7 bases between them. From germline, CDR1 is SQVTM and CDR2 ANQGSEA. The CDR3 coding sequence is TGCAGCGTTGCTGACAGTAATGAAAAACTGTTTTTT. Translated, it gives CSVADSNEKLFF.

The chain couples TRBV27 to TRBJ2-3; D could derive from TRBD1 or TRBD2 (5 bases each). The V gene lost 3 bases and the J gene lost 3 bases, with 13 bases spanning the gap. Germline CDR1 and CDR2: MNHEY and SMNVEV (reference sequence). The CDR3 sequence is 15 residues long. The CDR3 DNA sequence: TGTGCCAGCAGTTTTGGGGGATTGGAGACAGATACGCAGTATTTT. Amino acids: CASSFGGLETDTQYF.

DNA for the CDR3: TGCGCCAGCAGTCAATGGTCAGCGGACAGGGTGCATGGCTACACCTTC. It is translated as CASSQWSADRVHGYTF. The V call is TRBV23-1, the J call TRBJ1-2; 8 nucleotides line up with TRBD1. TRBV23-1 is an ORF; its function is uncertain. The J segment lost 6 bases and the V segment lost 1 base, leaving 10 bases of the junction unmatched. The CDR3 has 16 residues.

This chain connects TRBV29-1 to TRBJ2-3; 12 nucleotides align to TRBD2. Germline V gene data show CDR1 as SQVTM and CDR2 as ANQGSEA. The CDR3 totals 14 residues. Losses at the gene ends were 6 bases for V and 4 bases for J; bases not matched to a gene: 5. The CDR3 is CSVRTSGVPDTQYF. CDR3 DNA sequence: TGCAGCGTCCGGACTAGCGGGGTGCCAGATACGCAGTATTTT.

This clone has just one count. The same CDR3 is also encoded by other DNA sequences in this sample. This chain joins TRBV29-1 and TRBJ1-2, with 8 bases matching TRBD1. The CDR3 is made up of 13 amino acids. Germline V lookup: CDR1 SQVTM, CDR2 ANQGSEA. The J segment lost 4 bases and the V segment lost 0 bases, leaving 1 base of the junction unmatched. CDR3 coding DNA: TGCAGCGTTGAAGAACAGGGGGGCTATGGCTACACCTTC. Translating it yields CSVEEQGGYGYTF.

V gene TRBV13 combines with J gene TRBJ1-2, with TRBD1 identical over 7 bases. This CDR3 has 19 residues. Unmatched junction bases numbered 15, after V lost 2 bases and J lost 0 bases. Germline values: CDR1 PRHDT, CDR2 FYEKMQ (reference sequence). The CDR3 region is CASSLPTTDRAPTNYGYTF. CDR3 bases: TGTGCCAGCAGCTTACCGACTACCGACAGGGCTCCGACTAACTATGGCTACACCTTC.

V is TRBV30 and J is TRBJ2-2; tentative D call: TRBD1 (5 bases). Trimming left V 2 bases short and J 4 bases short, with 14 bases between. The germline gives CDR1 GTSNPN, CDR2 SVGIG (reference sequence). The CDR3 is made up of 15 amino acids. The CDR3, as DNA: TGTGCCTGGAGTCCAGCCAGACAGTTCACCGGGGAGCTGTTTTTT. Encoded protein: CAWSPARQFTGELFF.

This chain uses TRBV7-6 with TRBJ1-4, with D possibly TRBD1 on 6 matching bases. The V end lost 2 bases, the J end lost 7 bases, and 14 bases lay between the germline ends. Germline V gene lookup returns CDR1 SGHVS and CDR2 FNYEAQ. This CDR3 comprises 15 residues. In DNA form, the CDR3 reads TGTGCCAGCAGCTTAAGGTCGGGGGGCGGTGAAAAACTGTTTTTT. Residues: CASSLRSGGGEKLFF.

The CDR3 DNA reads as TGTGCCAGCAGCTCCCCTGGGGTGTATCGGGAGCAGTACTTC. It is translated as CASSSPGVYREQYF. The V and J genes are TRBV7-8 and TRBJ2-7; unclear D gene. The CDR3 is 14 residues long. CDR1 and CDR2 from the germline V gene are SGHVS and FQNEAQ. Trimming took off 4 bases at V and 7 bases at J, with 17 bases between the two ends.

This chain uses TRBV5-6 with TRBJ2-5; a weak D match, TRBD1 (6 bases). The germline V gene has CDR1 SGHDT and CDR2 YYEEEE. The CDR3 length is 12 residues. The germline V and J ends were trimmed by 5 bases and 4 bases, with 9 bases remaining between them. The CDR3 nucleotides read TGTGCCAGCAGTACAGGGTCAGAGACCCAGTACTTC. This sequence encodes CASSTGSETQYF.

This clone has a handful of counts. This chain joins TRBV4-1 and TRBJ2-1; weak D call: TRBD1 (5 bases). In germline, CDR1 is MGHRA, CDR2 YSYEKL. This CDR3 region has 11 residues. Trimming took 4 bases from V and 9 from J, leaving 7 bases between them. CDR3: CASSPGIEQFF. CDR3 bases: TGCGCCAGCAGCCCAGGGATTGAGCAGTTCTTC.

Only a few counts were recorded for this clone. The V gene is TRBV4-1, the J gene TRBJ1-1; D call uncertain. Germline lookup yields CDR1 MGHRA and CDR2 YSYEKL. V lost 0 bases and J 2 bases, leaving 10 bases between the germline ends. The CDR3 contains 15 residues. The CDR3 sequence: CASSQDLWVNTEAFF. The CDR3 bases are TGCGCCAGCAGCCAAGATCTTTGGGTAAACACTGAAGCTTTCTTT.

This chain joins TRBV11-2 and TRBJ1-1, with a tentative D call TRBD1 (6 bases). Germline V gene sequence: CDR1 SGHAT, CDR2 FQNNGV. The CDR3 covers 11 residues. Trimming stripped 8 bases from V and 11 bases from J, with 15 bases between. In DNA form, the CDR3 reads TGTGCCAGCCGGACAGCCAGCAACGCTTTCTTT. Encoded protein: CASRTASNAFF.

This clone was observed a handful of times. This rearrangement joins TRBV11-2 to TRBJ2-7; possible D gene TRBD1, 5 bases. The germline CDR1 and CDR2 sequences are SGHAT and FQNNGV. This CDR3 has 13 residues. V gave up 8 bases and J gave up 5 bases, with 16 bases separating them. The CDR3 reads CASGLGQAHEQYF. The DNA for the CDR3 is TGTGCCAGCGGCCTCGGACAAGCCCACGAGCAGTACTTC.